This paragraph covers one T cell receptor beta chain sequence. Its target is unknown. The data originate from a study of Ad26.COV2.S vaccination and SARS-CoV-2 variants. From germline, CDR1 is MNHNS and CDR2 SASEGT. V lost 1 base to trimming and J lost 4 bases; unmatched junction nucleotides: 6. There are 15 residues in the CDR3. Repertoires were generated with immunoSEQ multiplex PCR, while TCRdb's copy carries only in-frame clones and drops some. The table lists approximately 300,000 clones, 70% to 90% of them singletons. General observations from the study: Vaccinated and placebo-treated recipients had similar non-spike TCR breadth.

The treatment is: 19 received Ad26.COV2.S at low or high dose, single or two shots; 5 received placebo; per-sample allocation not given. Sampling was performed 63 days after the first vaccine or placebo injection. In Boston, an adult donor aged 18-55 years took part. This TCR was recovered from a person aged 18-60 years who received the Ad26.COV2.S COVID-19 vaccine or a placebo. The source was peripheral blood, collected in a trial of Ad26.COV2.S vaccine versus placebo. The rearrangement uses TRBV6-1 and TRBJ1-2, with 7 nucleotides matching TRBD1. DNA for the CDR3: TGTGCCAGCAGTGAAGGAAAGGGGGCGGGCTATGGCTACACCTTC. Its translation: CASSEGKGAGYGYTF.